Described below is a single T cell receptor beta chain sequence and its context. Germline lookup yields CDR1 SQVTM and CDR2 ANQGSEA. This CDR3 contains 13 residues. V trimming: 4 bases; J trimming: 10 bases; junction bases outside the gene matches: 10. This specimen comes from a study of blood T cell repertoires in COVID-19. Study as a whole: The cDNA or gDNA used as material had been derived from T cells, B-cell-depleted T cells, or PBMCs.

Cohort 3 donors counted as recovered after two negative PCRs, clearance, or resolved symptoms. Data came from immunoSEQ multiplex PCR; TCRdb stores just in-frame clones and leaves some out. The sample has a few hundred thousand clones, under 85% seen once. Input material: PBMCs or T cells enriched from blood (not recorded which). The J gene is TRBJ2-1, the V gene TRBV29-1; TRBD2 matches at 7 bases. This receptor was identified in a woman aged 45-60 years who had recovered from COVID-19. The CDR3 reads CSVVISSGGEQFF. DNA of the CDR3: TGCAGCGTTGTTATTTCTAGCGGCGGGGAGCAGTTCTTC.